The source of this T cell receptor beta chain is a study of PD-L1 blockade in urothelial cancer. General observations from the study: Patients with below-median pretreatment blood clonality survived longer.

Points on this clone: Antigen specificity is unknown.

Stated time point: pretreatment peripheral blood. Each patient's cancer was a locally advanced or metastatic urothelial carcinoma. TCRdb keeps only in-frame clones here, not all; method: immunoSEQ multiplex PCR. The top ten hold approximately 1.5% of the sample, which has approximately 47,000 clones, more than 75% seen once. The sequencing used PBMCs, collected around atezolizumab (anti-PD-L1) treatment. This clonotype was sampled from a man in his forties or fifties with urothelial cancer.

The CDR3 loop reads CASSSTGGNGETQYF. In DNA, the CDR3 is TGTGCCAGCAGCTCGACAGGGGGCAATGGGGAGACCCAGTACTTC. This chain uses TRBV5-4 with TRBJ2-5, with 10 bases lining up with TRBD1. With 3 bases clipped from V and 5 bases from J, the junction kept 7 bases outside the gene matches. The CDR3 is 15 amino acids. Germline V gene data show CDR1 as SGHNT and CDR2 as YYREEE (reference sequence). Filled out from reference TRBV5-4 and TRBJ2-5, the complete variable domain reads ETGVTQSPTHLIKTRGQQVTLRCSSQSGHNTVSWYQQALGQGPQFIFQYYREEENGRGNFPPRFSGLQFPNYSSELNVNALELDDSALYLCASSSTGGNGETQYFGPGTRLLVL.